The 30 T cell receptor beta chains presented below share a single source sample, sequenced in a study of T cell responses to AZD1222 COVID-19 vaccine. TCRdb keeps only in-frame clones here, not all; method: immunoSEQ multiplex PCR. The sample holds some 150,000 clones, roughly 92% seen once. Sequencing was performed on peripheral blood, taken 28 days after the second AZD1222 dose. The receptor set was obtained from an adult who received the AZD1222 COVID-19 vaccine.

The rearrangement links TRBV28 to TRBJ1-6; 8 bases agree with TRBD1. This CDR3 is built from 15 residues. V shed 5 bases and J 4 bases; nucleotides not matched to a gene: 4. Germline assignment: CDR1 MDHEN and CDR2 SYDVKM. The CDR3 sequence is CASSLQGAYNSPLHF. For the CDR3, the DNA is TGTGCCAGCAGTCTCCAGGGGGCTTATAATTCACCCCTCCACTTT. The whole variable domain, filled in from reference TRBV28 and TRBJ1-6, reads DVKVTQSSRYLVKRTGEKVFLECVQDMDHENMFWYRQDPGLGLRLIYFSYDVKMKEKGDIPEGYSVSREKKERFSLILESASTNQTSMYLCASSLQGAYNSPLHFGNGTRLTVT.

This rearrangement joins TRBV27 to TRBJ2-1; 7 bases line up with TRBD2. The CDR3 contains 12 residues. Germline CDR1 is MNHEY and CDR2 is SMNVEV (reference sequence). Losses at the gene ends were 6 bases for V and 10 bases for J; bases not matched to a gene: 6. The DNA of the CDR3 is TGTGCCAGCAGCAAAAGGGGACTAGAGCAGTTCTTC. This gives the protein CASSKRGLEQFF.

The V and J genes are TRBV6-5 and TRBJ1-3, with 9 positions matching TRBD1. Per the germline V gene, CDR1 is MNHEY and CDR2 is SVGAGI. The V and J ends lost 5 bases and 3 bases, in that order; junction bases with no gene match: 5. This CDR3 contains 15 residues. The CDR3 reads CASSTQGAIGNTIYF. CDR3 bases: TGTGCCAGCAGTACACAGGGGGCTATTGGAAACACCATATATTTT.

The gene calls are TRBV3-1 (or the pseudogene TRBV3-2) and TRBJ1-1; the D is unclear. V lost 4 bases and J lost 1, with 10 bases in between. The CDR3 is made up of 14 amino acids. CDR1 LGHDT and CDR2 YNNKEL come from the germline V gene (reference sequence). CDR3 amino acids: CASSPPPGNTEAFF. The DNA for the CDR3 is TGTGCCAGCAGCCCACCTCCGGGGAACACTGAAGCTTTCTTT.

This chain connects TRBV5-1 to TRBJ2-5, with 7 bases matching TRBD2. Germline assignment: CDR1 SGHRS and CDR2 YFSETQ. The CDR3 contains 15 residues. J was trimmed by 2 bases and V by 3 bases; bases with no gene match: 7. CDR3 in amino acids: CASSSRDYHQETQYF. CDR3 sequence (DNA): TGCGCCAGCAGCTCCCGGGACTACCATCAAGAGACCCAGTACTTC.

The chain combines TRBV19 with TRBJ2-7, with 9 bases identical to TRBD2. Trimming removed 6 bases from V and 4 bases from J; junction bases left unmatched: 10. Germline CDR1 LNHDA, CDR2 SQIVND (reference sequence). There are 15 residues in the CDR3. In DNA form, the CDR3 reads TGTGCCAGTAGCGAGCCACTAGCGGGTCCATACGAGCAGTACTTC. As protein: CASSEPLAGPYEQYF.

The V and J genes are TRBV6-2 or TRBV6-3 and TRBJ1-5; D gene uncertain. The CDR3 loop spans 12 amino acids. Germline values: CDR1 MNHEY, CDR2 SVGEGT. Deletions cut 8 bases from V and 9 bases from J, with 14 bases between. CDR3 coding DNA: TGTGCCAGCCGCCAGAGGTGGGGGCCCCAGCATTTT. It is translated as CASRQRWGPQHF.

The genes are TRBV9 and TRBJ1-2, with D unresolved. The CDR3 length is 13 residues. Germline CDR1 reads SGDLS; CDR2 reads YYNGEE. Trimming cost V 0 bases and J 6 bases, with 9 bases left between them. The CDR3 DNA reads TGTGCCAGCAGCGTAGGAGGGCTCGATGGCTACACCTTC. As protein: CASSVGGLDGYTF.

The gene calls are TRBV6-1 and TRBJ1-5; 11 bases agree with TRBD1. V dropped 1 base and J dropped 7; count of bases not matched to a gene: 6. CDR3 length: 16 amino acids. CDR1 MNHNS and CDR2 SASEGT come from the germline V gene. DNA of the CDR3: TGTGCCAGCAGTGAAGTGTGGACAGGGGGCGCCCAGCCCCAGCATTTT. It encodes CASSEVWTGGAQPQHF.

The chain joins TRBV29-1 to TRBJ2-1; 11 positions agree with TRBD2. Germline CDR1 SQVTM, CDR2 ANQGSEA. The CDR3 is made up of 17 amino acids. The V segment lost 7 bases and the J segment 0 bases; nucleotides outside the gene matches: 11. The chain's CDR3 is CSGMTSGTLGSYNEQFF. Written as DNA, the CDR3 is TGCAGCGGTATGACTAGCGGGACCTTAGGCTCCTACAATGAGCAGTTCTTC.

This clone was seen a single time. The V gene is TRBV14, the J gene TRBJ1-2, with TRBD1 identical over 7 bases. Germline CDR1 is SGHDN and CDR2 is FVKESK. V trimming: 7 bases; J trimming: 8 bases; junction bases outside the gene matches: 7. The CDR3 is 12 amino acids. The CDR3 DNA reads as TGTGCCAGCAACAGGGGCCTTCGAGGCTACACCTTC. Translated: CASNRGLRGYTF.

The genes are TRBV27 and TRBJ1-4; 7 bases match TRBD1. The germline CDR1 and CDR2 sequences are MNHEY and SMNVEV (reference sequence). This CDR3 is 16 amino acids long. V was pared by 5 bases and J by 8 bases, with 14 bases of the junction left unmatched. The chain's CDR3 is CASSHQRGTAKEKLFF. The CDR3, as DNA: TGTGCCAGCAGTCACCAACGCGGGACAGCCAAGGAAAAACTGTTTTTT. Filled out from reference TRBV27 and TRBJ1-4, the complete variable domain reads EAQVTQNPRYLITVTGKKLTVTCSQNMNHEYMSWYRQDPGLGLRQIYYSMNVEVTDKGDVPEGYKVSRKEKRNFPLILESPSPNQTSLYFCASSHQRGTAKEKLFFGSGTQLSVL.

The gene calls are TRBV12-2 and TRBJ1-2; the tabulated D call, TRBD1, remains unverified against the DNA. TRBV12-2 is a documented pseudogene. This CDR3 comprises 16 residues. CDR3 coding DNA: TGTGCAAGTCGCTTAGGACAGTTTGACAGGGGCTATGGCTACACCTTC. Translating gives CASRLGQFDRGYGYTF.

The rearrangement joins TRBV30 to TRBJ2-3; 8 bases align to TRBD2. V lost 0 bases, J lost 8 bases, and 7 bases stayed unmatched. The CDR3 runs to 14 residues. Looked up from germline, CDR1 is GTSNPN and CDR2 is SVGIG (reference sequence). CDR3: CAWSVLRGEGTQYF. As DNA, the CDR3 is TGTGCCTGGAGTGTACTGCGGGGGGAGGGTACGCAGTATTTT. The complete variable domain, with remaining parts taken from reference TRBV30 and TRBJ2-3, reads SQTIHQWPATLVQPVGSPLSLECTVEGTSNPNLYWYRQAAGRGLQLLFYSVGIGQISSEVPQNLSASRPQDRQFILSSKKLLLSDSGFYLCAWSVLRGEGTQYFGPGTRLTVL.

For the CDR3, the DNA is TGTGCCAGCAGTTGGACAGTCCCCCGCGAACACGCCGGGGAGCTGTTTTTT. This codes for CASSWTVPREHAGELFF. The chain employs TRBV27 and TRBJ2-2; TRBD1 might be the D (6 bases). The V end lost 4 bases, the J end lost 6 bases, and 21 bases lay between the germline ends. This CDR3 spans 17 amino acids. Germline loops: CDR1 MNHEY, CDR2 SMNVEV (reference sequence).

The chain recombines TRBV6-5 with TRBJ2-2, with D possibly matching TRBD2 (5 bases). The CDR3 sequence is 15 residues long. Deletions cut 6 bases from V and 1 base from J, with 12 bases between. Germline V gene data show CDR1 as MNHEY and CDR2 as SVGAGI. The CDR3 region is CASRDAGGNTGELFF. CDR3 DNA: TGTGCCAGCAGAGACGCGGGTGGGAACACCGGGGAGCTGTTTTTT.

The rearrangement joins TRBV4-1 to TRBJ1-1, with 8 bases fitting TRBD1. Germline CDR1 MGHRA, CDR2 YSYEKL. The CDR3 sequence is 17 residues long. V was clipped by 5 bases and J by 4 bases; unmatched bases: 15. This CDR3 is CASSFGQGLISGTEAFF. Here the CDR3 DNA reads TGCGCCAGCAGCTTCGGACAGGGCCTCATCTCGGGCACTGAAGCTTTCTTT.

The V and J genes are TRBV11-2 and TRBJ1-1; D ambiguous. This CDR3 has 14 residues. Germline V gives CDR1 SGHAT, CDR2 FQNNGV. Deletions cut 7 bases from V and 4 bases from J, with 16 bases between. The CDR3 spells CASTNLSGSTEAFF. In DNA, the CDR3 is TGTGCCAGCACCAACTTATCAGGATCCACTGAAGCTTTCTTT.

The rearrangement links TRBV29-1 to TRBJ2-7, with TRBD1 as a possible D gene (5 bases). This CDR3 comprises 13 residues. Trimming took 5 bases from V and 0 from J, leaving 11 bases between them. Per the germline V gene, CDR1 is SQVTM and CDR2 is ANQGSEA. CDR3 nucleotide sequence: TGCAGCGTTTTCAGGGTGGGCTCCTACGAGCAGTACTTC. Its protein product is CSVFRVGSYEQYF.

The chain is built from TRBV5-3 and TRBJ1-1; the match to TRBD1 covers 8 bases. TRBV5-3 is placed among ORFs of uncertain function. The CDR3 contains 17 residues. The trim removed 4 bases at V and 4 bases at J, leaving 15 bases unmatched. The DNA of the CDR3 is TGTGCCAGAAGCCGGAGTCCCATACAGGGGGTGTGCACTGAAGCTTTCTTT. Translated, it gives CARSRSPIQGVCTEAFF.

This clone was observed a few times. This chain uses TRBV21-1 with TRBJ1-1. TRBV21-1 is labeled a pseudogene. CDR3 size: 14 residues. CDR3: CASSKGERRTEAFF. In nucleotides, the CDR3 is TGTGCCAGCAGCAAAGGAGAGAGGAGGACTGAAGCTTTCTTT.

Concerning this clone itself: The junction departs from germline at one end; a sequencing error may be responsible. The rearrangement uses TRBV14 and TRBJ2-3, with 12 bases lining up with TRBD2. The length of the CDR3 is 16 residues. CDR1 and CDR2 from the germline V gene are SGHDN and FVKESK. Here the CDR3 reads CASSQWSSGRATTRYF. The CDR3, as DNA: TGTGCCAGCAGCCAATGGTCTAGCGGGAGGGCCACGACGCGGTATTTT.

This clone has just one count. This chain joins TRBV2 and TRBJ1-5; D is unresolved. CDR1 and CDR2 (germline): SNHLY, FYNNEI. This CDR3 region has 14 residues. The germline V and J ends were trimmed by 2 bases and 5 bases, with 10 bases remaining between them. The CDR3 here is CASSERQMYQPQHF. DNA of the CDR3: TGTGCCAGCAGTGAACGCCAGATGTATCAGCCCCAGCATTTT.

The chain is built from TRBV30 and TRBJ2-3; D ambiguous. In germline, CDR1 is GTSNPN, CDR2 SVGIG (reference sequence). Deletions cut 4 bases from V and 0 bases from J, with 2 bases between. CDR3 length equals 11 residues. The CDR3 bases are TGTGCCTGGACCAGCACAGATACGCAGTATTTT. Amino acid sequence: CAWTSTDTQYF.

DNA of the CDR3: TGTGCCAGCAGTCGTGGCGGCGGGGTCGGTGAAAAACTGTTTTTT. Encoded protein: CASSRGGGVGEKLFF. The rearrangement links TRBV27 to TRBJ1-4; D not resolved. The germline V gene has CDR1 MNHEY and CDR2 SMNVEV (reference sequence). Between the trimmed V and J ends, which lost 5 bases and 7 bases, there was a span of 17 bases. The CDR3 has 15 residues.

This clone turned up a few times. The chain employs TRBV7-2 and TRBJ1-1, with no clear D. The germline V gene encodes CDR1 SGHTA and CDR2 FQGNSA. Trimming left V 4 bases short and J 1 base short, with 7 bases between. The CDR3 loop spans 13 amino acids. The CDR3 DNA follows: TGTGCCAGCAGCTACGGACGGAACACTGAAGCTTTCTTT. Residues: CASSYGRNTEAFF.

The rearrangement uses TRBV20-1 and TRBJ2-2; no reliable D call. Trimming removed 6 bases at V and 3 bases at J, with 5 bases between. Germline CDR1 and CDR2: DFQATT and SNEGSKA (reference sequence). This CDR3 comprises 11 residues. In nucleotides, the CDR3 is TGCAGTGCCCCTTACACCGGGGAGCTGTTTTTT. Protein sequence: CSAPYTGELFF.

This chain uses TRBV19 with TRBJ1-5; a weak D match, TRBD1 (6 bases). The CDR3 runs 15 residues. V lost 3 bases, J lost 4 bases, and 13 bases lay in between. Germline V gene sequence: CDR1 LNHDA, CDR2 SQIVND (reference sequence). This CDR3 reads CASSILEGGNQPQHF. CDR3 bases: TGTGCCAGTAGTATTCTCGAGGGGGGAAATCAGCCCCAGCATTTT.

The chain couples TRBV3-1 (or the pseudogene TRBV3-2) to TRBJ1-5; D is perhaps TRBD1 (6 bases). The V gene's germline CDR1 is LGHDT and CDR2 YNNKEL (reference sequence). CDR3 length: 15 amino acids. V lost 1 base, J lost 6 bases, and 13 bases lay in between. The CDR3 loop is CASSQGWGAPQPQHF. CDR3 nucleotides: TGTGCCAGCAGCCAAGGCTGGGGGGCACCTCAGCCCCAGCATTTT.

The rearrangement uses TRBV30 and TRBJ1-1; no reliable D call. CDR3 length: 13 residues. V lost 2 bases and J lost 5, with 12 bases in between. CDR1 and CDR2 (germline): GTSNPN, SVGIG (reference sequence). In nucleotides, the CDR3 is TGTGCCTGGAGTCAACTGGCGGGGACTGAAGCTTTCTTT. Its translation is CAWSQLAGTEAFF.